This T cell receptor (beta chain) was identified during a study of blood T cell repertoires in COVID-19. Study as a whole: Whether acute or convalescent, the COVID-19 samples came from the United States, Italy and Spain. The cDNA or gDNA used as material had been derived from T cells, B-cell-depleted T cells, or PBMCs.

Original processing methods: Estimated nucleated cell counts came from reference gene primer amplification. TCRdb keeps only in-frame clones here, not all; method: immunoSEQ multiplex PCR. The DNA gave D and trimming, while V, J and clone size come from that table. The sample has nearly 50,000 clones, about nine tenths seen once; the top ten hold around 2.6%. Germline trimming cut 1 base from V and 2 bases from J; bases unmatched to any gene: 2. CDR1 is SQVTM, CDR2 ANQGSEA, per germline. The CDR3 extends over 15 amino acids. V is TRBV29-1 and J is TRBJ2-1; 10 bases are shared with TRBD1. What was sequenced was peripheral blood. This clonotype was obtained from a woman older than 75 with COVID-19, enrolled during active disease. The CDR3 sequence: CSVEGDRGPYNEQFF. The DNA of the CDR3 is TGCAGCGTTGAAGGGGACAGGGGCCCCTACAATGAGCAGTTCTTC.